This T cell receptor beta chain was sequenced in a study of T-cell reconstitution after alpha-beta-depleted transplantation in children. It was with unique molecular identifiers that the TCRbeta library was prepared. TCRdb ran MiXCR on the PCR reads and lists one entry per CDR3 protein. The table has more than 400,000 distinct CDR3 sequences, roughly 11% seen once. Trimming took off 3 bases at V and 4 bases at J, with 9 bases between the two ends. Germline loops: CDR1 MNHEY, CDR2 SMNVEV (reference sequence). The CDR3 sequence is 13 residues long. This sequence joins TRBV27 and TRBJ1-1; D gene uncertain. Source: PBMCs, mostly from graft donor cells, taken 180 days after TCRalphabeta/CD19-depleted stem cell transplant. The sequence derives from a female patient aged 2 to 10 who had a stem cell transplant for aplastic anemia, so the T cells may come from the graft donor. CDR3 sequence: CASSLPPGTEAFF. CDR3 nucleotide sequence: TGTGCCAGCAGTTTGCCCCCCGGCACTGAAGCTTTCTTT.